The rows below give T cell receptor beta chains drawn from one sample of a study of T cell changes during pregnancy in multiple sclerosis. TCRdb's table, derived via immunoSEQ multiplex PCR, lists solely in-frame clones and lacks some. The table shows just under 35,000 clones, with approximately 91% occurring only once. The input for sequencing was peripheral blood, taken in the second trimester of pregnancy. All receptors derive from a female donor in good health, enrolled as a control in a pregnancy study. Each CDR3 is given with its conserved first and last residue. D genes are given only for firm matches. The size field is filled for only some rows; it gives once, few, many or a size class.

D,size,V,J,DNA,CDR3
.,once,TRBV5-8,TRBJ1-2,TGTGCCAGCAGCTTGGATACAGGGCGAGGGGACGGCCACACCTTC,CASSLDTGRGDGHTF
.,.,TRBV2,TRBJ2-1,TGTGCCAGCAGTGATGTGTCAGGCTACAATGAGCAGTTCTTC,CASSDVSGYNEQFF
.,.,TRBV4-1,TRBJ2-7,TGCGCCAGCAGCCAAGATAATGTGGGAGCATCCTACGAGCAGTACTTC,CASSQDNVGASYEQYF
.,.,TRBV19,TRBJ1-2,TGTGCCAGTAGTATATTTCCAGGCCAAGCTAACTATGGCTACACCTTC,CASSIFPGQANYGYTF
.,.,TRBV10-2,TRBJ2-7,TGCGCCAGCAGTCGGGCGGGAAACTACGAGCAGTACTTC,CASSRAGNYEQYF
TRBD1,.,TRBV5-1,TRBJ1-4,TGCGCCAGCAGCTTGGACGGGACAGGGGGAGAAAAACTGTTTTTT,CASSLDGTGGEKLFF
TRBD2,.,TRBV10-3,TRBJ2-7,TGTGCCATCTCCCAAGCGGGAGTATCCTCCTACGAGCAGTACTTC,CAISQAGVSSYEQYF
.,.,TRBV18,TRBJ1-1,TGTGCCAGCTCACGAGGCGGGTCAGGAGCCCAGAACACTGAAGCTTTCTTT,CASSRGGSGAQNTEAFF
TRBD2,once,TRBV10-3,TRBJ2-2,TGTGCCATCGCGACTAGCGGGAGCACCGGGGAGCTGTTTTTT,CAIATSGSTGELFF
.,few,TRBV21-1,TRBJ1-2,TGTGCCAGCAGCAAAGAGGAGGGGGCGGGTAGCTACACCTTC,CASSKEEGAGSYTF
TRBD1,.,TRBV4-3,TRBJ2-2,TGCGCCAGCAGCCCGGAGACAGGGTACACCGGGGAGCTGTTTTTT,CASSPETGYTGELFF
TRBD2,.,TRBV4-3,TRBJ2-1,TGCGCCAGCAGCCATCGACTAGCGGGGGGGCAAGGCAATGAGCAGTTCTTC,CASSHRLAGGQGNEQFF
TRBD1,.,TRBV6-5,TRBJ2-1,TGTGCCAGCAGAAAACTTAACAGGGGCGGGAATGAGCAGTTCTTC,CASRKLNRGGNEQFF
.,.,TRBV7-9,TRBJ1-1,TGTGCCAGCCTCGTCGGGAGGGGGAGGCCTGAAGCTTTCTTT,CASLVGRGRPEAFF
.,.,TRBV28,TRBJ1-3,TGTGCCAGCAGTGAGGCACACTCCAACTCTGGAAACACCATATATTTT,CASSEAHSNSGNTIYF
TRBD1,.,TRBV7-6,TRBJ1-1,TGTGCCAGCAGCCCGAGACAGGGATGGAACACTGAAGCTTTCTTT,CASSPRQGWNTEAFF
TRBD1,.,TRBV5-4,TRBJ1-2,TGTGCCAGCAGCGATAGACAGGGAAGCGGGTATGGCTACACCTTC,CASSDRQGSGYGYTF
.,.,TRBV7-9,TRBJ1-4,TGTGCCAGCAGCCTCAAGTGGGGAGATGAAAAACTGTTTTTT,CASSLKWGDEKLFF
TRBD2,.,TRBV9,TRBJ2-7,TGTGCCAGCAGCGTAGCGGGTATAGCGGGGGACGAGCAGTACTTC,CASSVAGIAGDEQYF
TRBD1,once,TRBV15,TRBJ1-6,TGTGCCACCAGCAGAGAGTCAGGGGGGTTTAATTCACCCCTCCACTTT,CATSRESGGFNSPLHF
.,once,TRBV2,TRBJ2-5,TGTGCCAGCGGCGGGGGCAGGCGCCAAGAGACCCAGTACTTC,CASGGGRRQETQYF
.,.,TRBV16,TRBJ1-5,TGTGCCAGCAGCCAATCGTTAGGTTCCTCGCGGGGTCAGCCCCAGCATTTT,CASSQSLGSSRGQPQHF
TRBD1,few,TRBV19,TRBJ1-5,TGTGCCAGTAGCCGGACAGGGGGCAACAATCAGCCCCAGCATTTT,CASSRTGGNNQPQHF
TRBD2,.,TRBV19,TRBJ2-7,TGTGCCAGTAGTGGCGGGAGGAGCTCCTACGAGCAGTACTTC,CASSGGRSSYEQYF
.,.,TRBV7-8,TRBJ1-5,TGTGCCAGCAGCTTAACCCAGGGTCGAGAGCCCCAGCATTTT,CASSLTQGREPQHF
TRBD1,.,TRBV29-1,TRBJ2-1,TGCAGCGTTGAAGGGAACAGGGGGCCTTACAATGAGCAGTTCTTC,CSVEGNRGPYNEQFF
.,.,TRBV6-5,TRBJ2-3,TGTGCCAGCAGTTACTCCACTCCGCTGGTCGCAGATACGCAGTATTTT,CASSYSTPLVADTQYF
TRBD1,.,TRBV15,TRBJ2-1,TGTGCCACCGCTGGACAGGCGAGCTCCTACAATGAGCAGTTCTTC,CATAGQASSYNEQFF
.,.,TRBV7-9,TRBJ1-3,TGTGCCAGCCACTCGCCCGAGGGATCCGGAAACACCATATATTTT,CASHSPEGSGNTIYF
TRBD1,.,TRBV7-9,TRBJ2-3,TGTGCCAGCAGCCAGGGGGGCACAGATACGCAGTATTTT,CASSQGGTDTQYF
.,.,TRBV19,TRBJ2-1,TGTGCCAGTAGTACTTCCGGACCCGGGAGGTTCTTC,CASSTSGPGRFF